Here is one T cell receptor beta chain with its context. No cognate antigen has been identified for it. Base qualities are not recorded, but no much larger clone differs from it by a single base. The data derive from a study of blood T cell repertoires in COVID-19 (dated by TCRdb to about 2020). Study-level background: The collaborator samples originated in the United States, Italy and Spain and spanned the acute and convalescent phases of COVID-19. The material from the prospective study consisted of cDNA or gDNA derived from T cells, B-cell-depleted T cells, or PBMCs. Subjects who had been exposed to COVID-19, were actively infected with it, or had recovered from it provided the deeply sampled blood TCRbeta repertoires that made up the dataset. The repertoires were released in a freely available public database intended as a resource for research on the immune response to SARS-CoV-2. Samples came from the ongoing ImmuneRACE study (first 160 participants) plus 1,254 subjects from 6 global collaborators. A de-identified subject ID, COVID-19 status, age in years and sex were almost always included in the sample metadata. HLA class I and class II types, where available, came from metadata supplied by the sample provider rather than from assay-based typing. Broad study findings and their caveats: The quantity of clinical and demographic metadata differed by source and by participant and was supplied without curation.

TCRbeta CDR3 regions were amplified from genomic DNA by means of the immunoSEQ Assay, a bias-controlled multiplex PCR. The study's own analysis went as follows. The number of nucleated cells in each sample was estimated by amplification of reference gene primers within the assay. Sequence reads were collapsed and filtered to measure the absolute abundance of every unique TCRbeta CDR3 rearrangement. For each sample, productive Simpson clonality was calculated by taking the square root of Simpson's diversity index across productive rearrangements. In its TCRdb copy, this immuneACCESS table keeps in-frame sequences only and misses some clones. Where compared with another copy, unresolved V genes explain less than half of these, and the others have no known cause. V and J calls and clone size come straight from that table; D and trimming were deduced from the DNA. Here the sample has 350,000 to 400,000 clones; 88% occur a single time. The ten largest account for about 0.89% of the sample.

In the prospective study, participants were about 18 to 89 years old, resided in under 30 geographic areas of the United States, and were enrolled through a virtual design. Cohort assignment in the prospective study relied on participant-reported clinical history from a screening survey and a study questionnaire. In the prospective study, whole blood, serum and a nasopharyngeal or oropharyngeal swab were collected from each participant by mobile phlebotomists. Prospective study participants could optionally give additional blood draws and questionnaires over a 2-month period. Before DNA extraction, blood samples from the prospective study were shipped at room temperature or frozen. Sequences were obtained from PBMCs or T cells enriched from blood (not recorded which). The origin of this receptor is a woman in her 30s with acute COVID-19.

The CDR3 loop reads CASSYGQAMNTEAFF. The nucleotides are TGTGCCAGCAGTTATGGACAGGCGATGAACACTGAAGCTTTCTTT. The rearrangement combines TRBV6-5 with TRBJ1-1; 7 middle bases align to TRBD1. There are 15 amino acids in the CDR3, from cysteine to phenylalanine inclusive. Left in the record is the CDR3 DNA by itself, 45 bases read in frame from the first base. V is pruned by 3 bases and J by 0 bases, leaving 4 bases of the junction without a gene match. Looking up the germline V gene yields CDR1 MNHEY and CDR2 SVGAGI.